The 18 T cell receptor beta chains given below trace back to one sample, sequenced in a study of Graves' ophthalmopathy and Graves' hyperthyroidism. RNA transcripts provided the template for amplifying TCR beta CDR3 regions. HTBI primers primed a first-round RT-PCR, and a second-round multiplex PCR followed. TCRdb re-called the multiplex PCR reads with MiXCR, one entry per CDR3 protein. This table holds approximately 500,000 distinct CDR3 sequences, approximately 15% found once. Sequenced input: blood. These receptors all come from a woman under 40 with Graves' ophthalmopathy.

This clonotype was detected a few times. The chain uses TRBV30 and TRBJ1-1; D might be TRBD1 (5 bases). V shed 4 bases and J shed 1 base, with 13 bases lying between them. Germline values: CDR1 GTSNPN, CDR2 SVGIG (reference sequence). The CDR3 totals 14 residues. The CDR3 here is CAWNPGLPNTEAFF. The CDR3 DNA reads TGTGCCTGGAACCCGGGGCTTCCGAACACTGAAGCTTTCTTT.

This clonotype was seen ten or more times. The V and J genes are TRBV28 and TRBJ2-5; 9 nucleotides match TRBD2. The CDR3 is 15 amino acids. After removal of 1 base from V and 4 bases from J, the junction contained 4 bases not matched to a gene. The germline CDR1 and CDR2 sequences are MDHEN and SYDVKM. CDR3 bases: TGTGCCAGCAGTTTATCAGGCGGGGGGGCAGAGACCCAGTACTTC. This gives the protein CASSLSGGGAETQYF.

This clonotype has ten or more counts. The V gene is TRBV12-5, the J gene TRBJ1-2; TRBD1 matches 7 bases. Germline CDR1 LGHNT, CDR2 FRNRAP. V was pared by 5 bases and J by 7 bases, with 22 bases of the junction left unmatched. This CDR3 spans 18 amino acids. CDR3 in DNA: TGTGCTAGTGGTCTCAAAACCGGGACAGCCATTCTAGAGGTTGGCTACACCTTC. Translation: CASGLKTGTAILEVGYTF. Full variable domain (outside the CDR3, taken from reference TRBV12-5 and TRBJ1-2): DARVTQTPRHKVTEMGQEVTMRCQPILGHNTVFWYRQTMMQGLELLAYFRNRAPLDDSGMPKDRFSAEMPDATLATLKIQPSEPRDSAVYFCASGLKTGTAILEVGYTFGSGTRLTVV.

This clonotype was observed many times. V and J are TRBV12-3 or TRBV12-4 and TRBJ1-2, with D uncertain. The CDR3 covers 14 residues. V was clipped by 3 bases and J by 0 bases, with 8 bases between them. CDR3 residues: CASSFGESNYGYTF. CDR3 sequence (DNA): TGTGCCAGCAGTTTTGGCGAGTCTAACTATGGCTACACCTTC.

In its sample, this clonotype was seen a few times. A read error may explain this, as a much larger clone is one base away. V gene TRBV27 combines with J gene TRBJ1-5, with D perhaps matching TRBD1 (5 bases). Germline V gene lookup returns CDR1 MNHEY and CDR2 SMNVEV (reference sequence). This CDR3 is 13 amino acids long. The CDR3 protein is CVSTTGFNQPQHF. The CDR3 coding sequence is TGTGTCAGCACCACAGGATTCAACCAGCCCCAGCATTTT.

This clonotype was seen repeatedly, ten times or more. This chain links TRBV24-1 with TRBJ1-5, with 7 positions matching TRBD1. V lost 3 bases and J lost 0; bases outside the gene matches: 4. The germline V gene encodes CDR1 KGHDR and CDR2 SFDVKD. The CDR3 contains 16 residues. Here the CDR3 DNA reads TGTGCCACCAGTGATCGGAGGGGGCCTAGCAATCAGCCCCAGCATTTT. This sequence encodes CATSDRRGPSNQPQHF.

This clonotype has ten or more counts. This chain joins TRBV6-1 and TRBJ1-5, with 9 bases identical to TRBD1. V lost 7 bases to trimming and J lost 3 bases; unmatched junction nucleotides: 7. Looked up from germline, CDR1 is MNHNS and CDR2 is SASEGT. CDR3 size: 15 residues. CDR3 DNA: TGTGCCAGCATAACCGGACAGGGGACCAATCAGCCCCAGCATTTT. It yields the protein CASITGQGTNQPQHF.

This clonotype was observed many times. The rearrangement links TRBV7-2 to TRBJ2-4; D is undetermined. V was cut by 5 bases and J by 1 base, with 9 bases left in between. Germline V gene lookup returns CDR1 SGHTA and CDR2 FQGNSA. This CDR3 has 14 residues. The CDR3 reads CASSPRTAKNIQYF. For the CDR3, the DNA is TGTGCCAGCAGCCCGAGGACGGCCAAAAACATTCAGTACTTC.

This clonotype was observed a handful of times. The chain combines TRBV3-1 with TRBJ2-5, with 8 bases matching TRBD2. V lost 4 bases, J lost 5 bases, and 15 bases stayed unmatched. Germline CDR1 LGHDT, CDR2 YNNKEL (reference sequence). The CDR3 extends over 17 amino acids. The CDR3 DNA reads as TGTGCCAGCAGCCCAAAGGGGGGGCTAGCGGGCCGGGAGACCCAGTACTTC. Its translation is CASSPKGGLAGRETQYF.

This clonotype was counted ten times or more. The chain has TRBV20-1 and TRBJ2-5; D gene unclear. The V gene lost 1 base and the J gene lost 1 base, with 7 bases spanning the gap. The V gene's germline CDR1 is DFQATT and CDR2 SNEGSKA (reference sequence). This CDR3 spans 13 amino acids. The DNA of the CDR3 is TGCAGTGCTAGAGTCGGGCTCCAAGAGACCCAGTACTTC. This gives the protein CSARVGLQETQYF.

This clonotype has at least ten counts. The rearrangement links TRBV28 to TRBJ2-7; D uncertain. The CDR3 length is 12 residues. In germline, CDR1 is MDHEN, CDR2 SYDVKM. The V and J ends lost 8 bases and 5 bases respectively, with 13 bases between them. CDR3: CASPPRPHEQYF. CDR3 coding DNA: TGTGCCAGCCCCCCCCGGCCCCACGAGCAGTACTTC.

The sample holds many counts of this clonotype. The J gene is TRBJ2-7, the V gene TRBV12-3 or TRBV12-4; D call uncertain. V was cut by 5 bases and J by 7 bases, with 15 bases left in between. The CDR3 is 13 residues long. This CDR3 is CASSLFLAEEQYF. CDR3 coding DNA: TGTGCCAGCAGTCTCTTTTTGGCCGAAGAGCAGTACTTC.

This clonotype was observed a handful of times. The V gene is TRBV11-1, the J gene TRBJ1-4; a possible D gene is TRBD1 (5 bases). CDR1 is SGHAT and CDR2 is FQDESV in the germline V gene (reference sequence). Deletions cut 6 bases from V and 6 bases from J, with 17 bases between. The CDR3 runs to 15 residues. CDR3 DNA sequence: TGTGCCAGCAGAGAACTCTCGGGGGGGGATGAAAAACTGTTTTTT. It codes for CASRELSGGDEKLFF.

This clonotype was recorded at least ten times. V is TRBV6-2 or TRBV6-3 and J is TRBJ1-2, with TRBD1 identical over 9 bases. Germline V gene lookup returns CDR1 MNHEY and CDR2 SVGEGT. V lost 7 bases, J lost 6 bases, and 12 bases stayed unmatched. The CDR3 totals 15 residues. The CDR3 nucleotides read TGTGCCAGCACGGCCGCCGGGACAGGGATCCATGGCTACACCTTC. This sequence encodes CASTAAGTGIHGYTF.

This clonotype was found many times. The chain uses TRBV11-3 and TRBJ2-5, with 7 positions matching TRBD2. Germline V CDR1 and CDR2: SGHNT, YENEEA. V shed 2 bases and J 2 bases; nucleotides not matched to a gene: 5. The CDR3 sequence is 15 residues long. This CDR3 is CASSLRAGSQETQYF. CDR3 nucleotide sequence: TGTGCCAGCAGCTTACGAGCGGGATCACAAGAGACCCAGTACTTC.

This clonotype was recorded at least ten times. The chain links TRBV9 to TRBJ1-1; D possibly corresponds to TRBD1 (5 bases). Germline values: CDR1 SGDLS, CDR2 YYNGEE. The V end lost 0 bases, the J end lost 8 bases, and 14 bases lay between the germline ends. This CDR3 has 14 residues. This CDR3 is CASSVDPFGAEAFF. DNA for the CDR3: TGTGCCAGCAGCGTAGACCCCTTCGGGGCCGAAGCTTTCTTT.

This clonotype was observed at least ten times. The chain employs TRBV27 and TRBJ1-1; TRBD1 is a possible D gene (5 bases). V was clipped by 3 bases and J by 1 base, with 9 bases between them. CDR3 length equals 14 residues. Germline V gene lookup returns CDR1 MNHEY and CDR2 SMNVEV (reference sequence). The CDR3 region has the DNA TGTGCCAGCAGTTTGGCCAGGGCGAACACTGAAGCTTTCTTT. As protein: CASSLARANTEAFF.

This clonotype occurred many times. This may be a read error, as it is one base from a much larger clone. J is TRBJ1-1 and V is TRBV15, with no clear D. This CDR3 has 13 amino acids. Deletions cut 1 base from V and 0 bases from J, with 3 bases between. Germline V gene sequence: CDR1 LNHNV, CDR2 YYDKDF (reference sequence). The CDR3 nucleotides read TGTGCCACCAGCAGAGGGGTGAACACTGAAGCTTTCTTT. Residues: CATSRGVNTEAFF.